Listed below are T cell receptor beta chains from one sample, sequenced in a study of cytomegalovirus exposure and HLA in healthy donors. This table comes from immunoSEQ multiplex PCR, and its TCRdb copy is limited to in-frame clones, with some not included. The table records some 120,000 clones, 81% of them present only once. Sequenced input: PBMCs. These receptors came from a man aged 18-30 years in good health and CMV-seronegative. Both conserved end residues are part of each CDR3. The order of the fields is V gene, J gene, CDR3 protein.

v_call: TRBV2
j_call: TRBJ2-3
cdr3_aa: CASSVSRAGSDTQYF

v_call: TRBV18
j_call: TRBJ1-6
cdr3_aa: CASSQGLESPLHF

v_call: TRBV7-9
j_call: TRBJ2-7
cdr3_aa: CASSLVPGQGPEIYEQYF

v_call: TRBV19
j_call: TRBJ1-2
cdr3_aa: CASSIDRGNYGYTF

v_call: TRBV7-9
j_call: TRBJ2-7
cdr3_aa: CSSSQGVYEQYF

v_call: TRBV6-4
j_call: TRBJ2-3
cdr3_aa: CASSAGTSGGTDTQYF

v_call: TRBV7-8
j_call: TRBJ2-1
cdr3_aa: CASTRDLPNNEQFF

v_call: TRBV7-9
j_call: TRBJ1-3
cdr3_aa: CASSPRDSGNTIYF

v_call: TRBV2
j_call: TRBJ1-6
cdr3_aa: CASSRSSSYNSPLHF

v_call: TRBV25-1
j_call: TRBJ2-1
cdr3_aa: CASSVAGTGVNEQFF

v_call: TRBV11-2
j_call: TRBJ2-2
cdr3_aa: CASSLAWETGGSTGELFF

v_call: TRBV7-9
j_call: TRBJ1-1
cdr3_aa: CSSSFGTGGVNTEAFF

v_call: TRBV6-5
j_call: TRBJ2-7
cdr3_aa: CASSNRGVGEQYF

v_call: TRBV5-6
j_call: TRBJ2-2
cdr3_aa: CASSLAGINTGELFF